Shown below are 21 T cell receptor beta chains from a single sample sequenced in a study of T cell clonality in common variable immunodeficiency. General observations from the study: Common variable immunodeficiency TCR beta sequences reportedly had fewer deletions and N-nucleotide insertions.

TCRdb's copy holds only in-frame clones and misses some; the assay was immunoSEQ multiplex PCR. The sample is made up of about 20,000 clones, none counted only once. Their cognate antigens are unknown. Sequences were obtained from peripheral blood mononuclear cells. The receptors were gathered from a human donor with common variable immunodeficiency.

This clone was detected a few times. The read finishes 3 residues shy of the CDR3 end, and the germline J gene is used to complete it. The J gene is TRBJ2-5, the V gene TRBV5-1; 11 bases align to TRBD1. The length of the CDR3 is 16 residues. Germline V lookup: CDR1 SGHRS, CDR2 YFSETQ. The ends lost 2 bases at V and 4 bases at J; junction bases unmatched: 7. Partial CDR3 DNA: TGCGCCAGCAGCTTTGATGGACAGGGGGCGGGAGAGACC. It specifies CASSFDGQGAGET. The whole CDR3 sequence reads CASSFDGQGAGETQYF.

The sample holds a few counts of this clone. Read sequence stops 3 residues before the CDR3 end, and the germline J gene provides the missing end. The genes are TRBV7-2 and TRBJ1-2; possible D gene TRBD1, 6 bases. V lost 6 bases and J 7 bases, leaving 12 bases between the germline ends. The CDR3 is made up of 12 amino acids. Germline CDR1 SGHTA, CDR2 FQGNSA. CDR3 region: CASRAGARGYTF. The sequenced CDR3 bases are TGTGCCAGCAGGGCAGGGGCGCGTGGC.

Notes on this clone: The read terminates 3 residues before the CDR3 end, so the remaining end is supplied by the germline J gene. The chain employs TRBV18 and TRBJ2-3, with 15 nucleotides matching TRBD2. The CDR3 has 16 residues. With 2 bases clipped from V and 5 bases from J, the junction kept 2 bases outside the gene matches. Per germline, CDR1 KGHSH and CDR2 LQKENI. The part of the CDR3 DNA that was read is TGTGCCAGCTCACCAGGACTAGCGGGAGGGGGAGATACG. This encodes CASSPGLAGGGDT. The entire CDR3 sequence reads CASSPGLAGGGDTQYF.

This clone has a handful of counts. The sequenced fragment ends 3 residues before the CDR3 boundary, so the rest is inferred from the germline J gene. The J gene is TRBJ2-3, the V gene TRBV7-2; maybe TRBD2 (5 bases). Germline lookup yields CDR1 SGHTA and CDR2 FQGNSA. Trimming shortened V by 5 bases and J by 1 base, and 10 bases separated the two germline ends. The CDR3 extends over 14 amino acids. The CDR3 is CASSPWRGTDTQYF. The DNA read from the CDR3 is TGTGCCAGCAGCCCCTGGCGGGGCACAGATACG. Complete variable domain (other parts from reference TRBV7-2 and TRBJ2-3): GAGVSQSPSNKVTEKGKDVELRCDPISGHTALYWYRQSLGQGLEFLIYFQGNSAPDKSGLPSDRFSAERTGGSVSTLTIQRTQQEDSAVYLCASSPWRGTDTQYFGPGTRLTVL.

With regard to this clone: Read data end 3 residues before the CDR3 end; the end is taken from the germline J gene. The J gene is TRBJ2-3, the V gene TRBV7-3, with D perhaps TRBD2 (5 bases). From germline, CDR1 is SGHTA and CDR2 FQGTGA. This CDR3 contains 13 residues. Deletions cut 10 bases from V and 2 bases from J, with 13 bases between. CDR3 protein: CANALGPTDTQYF. The DNA read from the CDR3 is TGTGCCAACGCACTAGGCCCCACAGATACG.

This clone was counted a few times. The CDR3 end falls 3 residues outside the read, so it is completed with the germline J gene. The genes are TRBV6-2 or TRBV6-3 and TRBJ2-3; 9 positions agree with TRBD2. Trimming took 2 bases from V and 0 from J; bases not matched to a gene: 6. Germline V gene lookup returns CDR1 MNHEY and CDR2 SVGEGT. The CDR3 is 17 amino acids. This CDR3 reads CASSYVPSGGSTDTQYF. The CDR3 bases that were read are TGTGCCAGCAGTTACGTTCCCAGCGGGGGGAGCACAGATACG.

This clone has just a few counts. The read halts 3 residues ahead of the CDR3 end, with the missing end drawn from the germline J gene. This chain joins TRBV19 and TRBJ2-7; weak D call: TRBD2 (6 bases). In germline, CDR1 is LNHDA, CDR2 SQIVND (reference sequence). The CDR3 is 15 amino acids. V dropped 6 bases and J dropped 4 bases, with 19 bases sitting between them. This CDR3 reads CASSEPGLRPYEQYF. CDR3 DNA (partial): TGTGCCAGTAGCGAACCGGGACTTCGACCTTACGAG.

Concerning this clone: The read comes to an end 3 residues before the CDR3 does, leaving the germline J gene to fill in the end. V gene TRBV18 combines with J gene TRBJ1-5; D is possibly TRBD1 (6 bases). CDR3 length: 17 amino acids. Trimming removed 3 bases from V and 2 bases from J, with 17 bases in between. Germline CDR1 is KGHSH and CDR2 is LQKENI. Incomplete CDR3 DNA: TGTGCCAGCTCACCCTCCCTGGACAGCTCTGGCAATCAGCCC. Amino acid sequence: CASSPSLDSSGNQP. The complete CDR3 reads CASSPSLDSSGNQPQHF.

Of note for this clone: The CDR3 extends 3 residues past the end of the read, so its final part is completed from the germline J gene. The rearrangement links TRBV2 to TRBJ2-7; TRBD2 agrees at 9 bases. The CDR3 contains 14 residues. V shed 2 bases, J shed 2 bases, and the junction held 1 base outside the gene matches. The germline V gene has CDR1 SNHLY and CDR2 FYNNEI. The sequenced part of the CDR3 DNA is TGTGCCAGCAGTGAACTAGCGGGGACCTACGAG. Protein: CASSELAGTYE. The entire CDR3 is CASSELAGTYEQYF.

This clone was recorded a few times. From the germline J gene comes the end of the CDR3, since the read stops 3 residues before it. The gene calls are TRBV18 and TRBJ2-1; 9 nucleotides align to TRBD2. J gave up 6 bases and V 0 bases, and 6 bases lay outside the gene matches. Germline CDR1 is KGHSH and CDR2 is LQKENI. The CDR3 is 16 amino acids. The chain's CDR3 is CASSPPGLAMGNEQFF. The sequenced part of the CDR3 DNA is TGTGCCAGCTCACCACCGGGACTAGCTATGGGCAATGAG.

Remarks on this clone: The junction departs from germline at one end; a sequencing error may be responsible. The CDR3 end falls 3 residues outside the read, so it is completed with the germline J gene. This chain joins TRBV6-2 or TRBV6-3 and TRBJ1-1; D possibly corresponds to TRBD1 (6 bases). The CDR3 is 13 residues long. Germline CDR1 is MNHEY and CDR2 is SVGEGT. CDR3 sequence reads: CASGYRVNTEAFF. Partial CDR3 DNA: TGTGCCAGCGGTTACAGGGTGAACACTGAA.

This clone showed up just a few times. The observed sequence ends 3 residues before the CDR3 terminus, with the missing tail filled in from the germline J gene. The chain combines TRBV7-9 with TRBJ1-2; 7 bases map to TRBD1. This CDR3 has 14 residues. Germline V gene sequence: CDR1 SEHNR, CDR2 FQNEAQ (reference sequence). The CDR3 bases that were read are TGTGCCAGCAGCCCCTACAGGGGAAGGAGCGGC. This gives the protein CASSPYRGRSG. The entire CDR3 sequence reads CASSPYRGRSGYTF.

This clone showed up just a few times. The read is 3 residues too short to cover the CDR3 end, so that end is filled in from the germline J gene. The gene calls are TRBV19 and TRBJ1-1; D is perhaps TRBD1 (5 bases). The germline V gene has CDR1 LNHDA and CDR2 SQIVND (reference sequence). There are 13 residues in the CDR3. The sequenced part of the CDR3 DNA is TGTGCCAGTAGTATAGATTCCGGGACTAAA. This translates into CASSIDSGTK. The whole CDR3 is CASSIDSGTKAFF.

A note on this clone: The read is 3 residues too short to cover the CDR3 end, so that end is filled in from the germline J gene. This rearrangement joins TRBV5-1 to TRBJ2-7; D unresolved. V dropped 4 bases and J dropped 0 bases, with 8 bases sitting between them. The CDR3 contains 13 residues. Germline values: CDR1 SGHRS, CDR2 YFSETQ. The CDR3 DNA, read in part, is TGCGCCAGCAGCACCCAGAGCTCCTACGAG. This gives the protein CASSTQSSYE. The whole CDR3 sequence reads CASSTQSSYEQYF.

This clone was counted between two and nine times. The read halts 3 residues ahead of the CDR3 end, with the missing end drawn from the germline J gene. The sample contains more than one DNA sequence encoding this CDR3. The chain couples TRBV19 to TRBJ1-5; a possible D gene is TRBD1 (6 bases). The CDR3 is made up of 14 amino acids. V lost 2 bases and J 1 base, leaving 6 bases between the germline ends. Looked up from germline, CDR1 is LNHDA and CDR2 is SQIVND (reference sequence). The part of the CDR3 DNA that was read is TGTGCCAGTAGTATACAGGGGAGCAATCAGCCC. Translated: CASSIQGSNQP. The whole CDR3 region reads CASSIQGSNQPQHF.

Regarding this clone: The read ends 3 residues shy of where the CDR3 ends; the end is completed using the germline J gene. The rearrangement uses TRBV20-1 and TRBJ1-2; 7 nucleotides match TRBD1. The V and J ends lost 0 bases and 4 bases, in that order; junction bases with no gene match: 11. Germline values: CDR1 DFQATT, CDR2 SNEGSKA (reference sequence). This CDR3 is 16 amino acids long. CDR3 DNA, as far as it was read: TGCAGTGCTAGAGATACTACCAAGGGGGACAGCTATGGC. This codes for CSARDTTKGDSYG. The CDR3, in full, reads CSARDTTKGDSYGYTF.

This clone was counted between two and nine times. The read ends 3 residues before the CDR3 terminus; that terminus is restored from the germline J gene. The gene calls are TRBV2 and TRBJ1-2; 7 bases line up with TRBD1. This CDR3 has 14 amino acids. Germline assignment: CDR1 SNHLY and CDR2 FYNNEI. V shed 4 bases, J shed 5 bases, and the junction held 7 bases outside the gene matches. CDR3 amino acids: CASSAGQISYGYTF. The sequenced CDR3 bases are TGTGCCAGCAGTGCGGGACAGATATCTTATGGC.

The sample holds a few counts of this clone. The CDR3 end falls 3 residues outside the read, so it is completed with the germline J gene. J is TRBJ2-2 and V is TRBV7-3; the D gene is possibly TRBD2 (5 bases). Trimming pared 5 bases from V and 10 bases from J, leaving 17 bases between. The CDR3 is 14 residues long. Per germline, CDR1 SGHTA and CDR2 FQGTGA. The CDR3 region is CASSPIGLRKELFF. Partial CDR3 DNA: TGTGCCAGCAGCCCAATTGGACTTCGGAAGGAG.

There are a few counts of this clone. The read comes to an end 3 residues before the CDR3 does, leaving the germline J gene to fill in the end. The J gene is TRBJ2-7, the V gene TRBV30, with a tentative D call TRBD1 (6 bases). The germline gives CDR1 GTSNPN, CDR2 SVGIG (reference sequence). Trimming removed 2 bases at V and 2 bases at J, with 22 bases between. The length of the CDR3 is 17 residues. The DNA read from the CDR3 is TGTGCCTGGAGTCCCTCTGGGGGCAGGCTCCACGCCTACGAG. It translates to CAWSPSGGRLHAYE. The complete CDR3 protein is CAWSPSGGRLHAYEQYF.

This clone has more than one count but fewer than ten. CDR3 residues: CASMKGQLAKNIQYF. CDR3 DNA (partial): TGTGCCAGTATGAAGGGACAGCTAGCCAAAAACATT. The chain combines TRBV19 with TRBJ2-4; TRBD1 agrees at 7 bases. The read falls 3 residues short of the CDR3 end, and the missing part is taken from the germline J gene. From germline, CDR1 is LNHDA and CDR2 SQIVND (reference sequence). The CDR3 runs 15 residues. Trimming removed 7 bases from V and 0 bases from J; junction bases left unmatched: 6. Full variable domain (missing parts from reference TRBV19 and TRBJ2-4): DGGITQSPKYLFRKEGQNVTLSCEQNLNHDAMYWYRQDPGQGLRLIYYSQIVNDFQKGDIAEGYSVSREKKESFPLTVTSAQKNPTAFYLCASMKGQLAKNIQYFGAGTRLSVL.

Concerning this clone itself: The read terminates 3 residues before the CDR3 end, so the remaining end is supplied by the germline J gene. The V call is TRBV7-9, the J call TRBJ2-1, with 9 bases aligning to TRBD2. CDR3 length: 15 amino acids. Germline V gives CDR1 SEHNR, CDR2 FQNEAQ (reference sequence). The ends lost 3 bases at V and 2 bases at J; junction bases unmatched: 2. The CDR3 region is CASSFSGGTYNEQFF. The part of the CDR3 DNA that was read is TGTGCCAGCAGCTTTAGCGGGGGCACCTACAATGAG.